Below are 22 T cell receptor beta chains sequenced from a single sample in a study of blood T cell repertoires in COVID-19. Using immunoSEQ multiplex PCR, the repertoire was profiled, and TCRdb retains in-frame clones only, with some absent. The data hold about 90,000 clones, with more than 75% observed a single time. The sequenced sample consisted of peripheral blood. These TCRs come from a man in his 70s with acute or convalescent COVID-19.

V gene TRBV19 combines with J gene TRBJ1-5; 10 bases are shared with TRBD1. This CDR3 region has 13 residues. J was trimmed by 4 bases and V by 8 bases; bases with no gene match: 2. Germline CDR1 is LNHDA and CDR2 is SQIVND (reference sequence). The CDR3 loop is CASGQGGNQPQHF. CDR3 sequence (DNA): TGTGCCAGTGGACAGGGGGGAAATCAGCCCCAGCATTTT.

CDR3 region: CAISESGAEQYF. The CDR3 DNA is TGTGCCATCAGTGAGTCAGGGGCCGAGCAGTACTTC. The chain uses TRBV10-3 and TRBJ2-7, with a weak D call TRBD1 (5 bases). V was trimmed by 0 bases and J by 6 bases, leaving 6 bases between them. Germline loops: CDR1 ENHRY, CDR2 SYGVKD. The CDR3 is 12 amino acids.

The CDR3 sequence is CASSPVGSREQYF. For the CDR3, the DNA is TGTGCCAGCAGTCCCGTGGGCTCCCGGGAGCAGTACTTC. The chain recombines TRBV28 with TRBJ2-7; D unresolved. V was clipped by 5 bases and J by 7 bases, with 15 bases between them. Germline V lookup: CDR1 MDHEN, CDR2 SYDVKM. The CDR3 totals 13 residues.

CDR3 sequence reads: CSVEDEDSNYGYTF. The CDR3 nucleotides read TGCAGCGTTGAAGACGAGGACTCTAACTATGGCTACACCTTC. The chain couples TRBV29-1 to TRBJ1-2; unclear D gene. V lost 0 bases, J lost 0 bases, and 8 bases lay in between. This CDR3 has 14 residues. Germline V gene lookup returns CDR1 SQVTM and CDR2 ANQGSEA.

The chain couples TRBV5-4 to TRBJ2-1; no clear D. The CDR3 has 12 residues. Germline CDR1 SGHNT, CDR2 YYREEE (reference sequence). The V and J ends lost 4 bases and 4 bases respectively, with 6 bases between them. The CDR3 sequence: CASSLEYNEQFF. CDR3 sequence (DNA): TGTGCCAGCAGCCTAGAATACAATGAGCAGTTCTTC.

The chain joins TRBV3-1 (or the pseudogene TRBV3-2) to TRBJ2-7; possibly TRBD2 for D (6 bases). V dropped 4 bases and J dropped 7 bases, with 20 bases sitting between them. This CDR3 has 15 amino acids. Looked up from germline, CDR1 is LGHDT and CDR2 is YNNKEL (reference sequence). In nucleotides, the CDR3 is TGTGCCAGCAGCCCGATTATGGGGGGTGGTGGGGAGCAGTACTTC. This gives the protein CASSPIMGGGGEQYF.

CDR3: CATSVGGLRAYEQYF. The CDR3 DNA sequence: TGTGCCACCAGCGTGGGGGGACTGAGGGCCTACGAGCAGTACTTC. This chain joins TRBV15 and TRBJ2-7; D might be TRBD2 (6 bases). The CDR3 extends over 15 amino acids. Deletions cut 5 bases from V and 2 bases from J, with 16 bases between. Germline CDR1 LNHNV, CDR2 YYDKDF (reference sequence). Supplemented by reference TRBV15 and TRBJ2-7, the full variable domain reads DAMVIQNPRYQVTQFGKPVTLSCSQTLNHNVMYWYQQKSSQAPKLLFHYYDKDFNNEADTPDNFQSRRPNTSFCFLDIRSPGLGDTAMYLCATSVGGLRAYEQYFGPGTRLTVT.

The V call is TRBV6-5, the J call TRBJ1-1; D is unresolved. CDR3 length: 13 residues. The V end was cut by 6 bases, the J end by 4 bases, with 12 bases between. Germline V gene lookup returns CDR1 MNHEY and CDR2 SVGAGI. CDR3 nucleotide sequence: TGTGCCAGCAGCCCAGCGGAGAGCACTGAAGCTTTCTTT. Protein product: CASSPAESTEAFF.

This clone was found once. The chain combines TRBV12-5 with TRBJ1-2; the D gene is possibly TRBD1 (6 bases). Trimming pared 5 bases from V and 5 bases from J, leaving 9 bases between. This CDR3 contains 12 residues. Germline V gives CDR1 LGHNT, CDR2 FRNRAP. CDR3 protein: CASGPRGYGYTF. In DNA, the CDR3 is TGTGCTAGTGGTCCGAGGGGGTATGGCTACACCTTC.

The chain joins TRBV19 to TRBJ2-3, with TRBD1 as a possible D gene (6 bases). The V end was cut by 5 bases, the J end by 3 bases, with 9 bases between. Germline assignment: CDR1 LNHDA and CDR2 SQIVND (reference sequence). This CDR3 contains 13 residues. This CDR3 reads CASSPQGTDTQYF. Written as DNA, the CDR3 is TGTGCCAGTAGTCCACAGGGAACAGATACGCAGTATTTT. Looking up the rest from reference TRBV19 and TRBJ2-3 gives the full variable domain: DGGITQSPKYLFRKEGQNVTLSCEQNLNHDAMYWYRQDPGQGLRLIYYSQIVNDFQKGDIAEGYSVSREKKESFPLTVTSAQKNPTAFYLCASSPQGTDTQYFGPGTRLTVL.

J is TRBJ2-7 and V is TRBV9; 10 nucleotides match TRBD1. After removal of 0 bases from V and 3 bases from J, the junction contained 3 bases not matched to a gene. Germline loops: CDR1 SGDLS, CDR2 YYNGEE. The CDR3 length is 15 residues. The CDR3 coding sequence is TGTGCCAGCAGCGTAGGGGGGACAGGGGTCTACGAGCAGTACTTC. This sequence encodes CASSVGGTGVYEQYF.

The V gene is TRBV5-1, the J gene TRBJ2-7, with 12 bases fitting TRBD2. V shed 2 bases, J shed 5 bases, and the junction held 2 bases outside the gene matches. This CDR3 is built from 14 residues. Per the germline V gene, CDR1 is SGHRS and CDR2 is YFSETQ. The CDR3: CASSLRLAGDEQYF. For the CDR3, the DNA is TGCGCCAGCAGCTTACGACTAGCGGGAGACGAGCAGTACTTC.

The J gene is TRBJ1-3, the V gene TRBV3-1 (or the pseudogene TRBV3-2); TRBD1 matches 9 bases. Trimming at V came to 5 bases and at J to 2 bases, leaving 7 bases not matched to a gene. Germline-derived CDR1 and CDR2 are LGHDT and YNNKEL (reference sequence). There are 16 residues in the CDR3. In nucleotides, the CDR3 is TGTGCCAGCAGCGCCAGGGACAGGGAGCCTGGAAACACCATATATTTT. As protein: CASSARDREPGNTIYF.

The chain uses TRBV5-4 and TRBJ1-2, with D possibly TRBD1 on 5 matching bases. V lost 4 bases to trimming and J lost 2 bases, with 9 bases between them. CDR1 SGHNT and CDR2 YYREEE come from the germline V gene (reference sequence). The CDR3 covers 13 residues. The CDR3 protein is CASSPQGNYGYTF. The CDR3, as DNA: TGTGCCAGCAGCCCTCAGGGAAACTATGGCTACACCTTC.

V is TRBV7-6 and J is TRBJ1-4; no definite D call. This CDR3 contains 14 residues. Trimming removed 1 base at V and 10 bases at J, with 13 bases between. Per germline, CDR1 SGHVS and CDR2 FNYEAQ. The CDR3 spells CASSLESAGGKLFF. CDR3 nucleotide sequence: TGTGCCAGCAGCTTAGAAAGCGCAGGAGGAAAACTGTTTTTT. Combining the CDR3 with reference TRBV7-6 and TRBJ1-4 gives the whole variable domain GAGVSQSPRYKVTKRGQDVALRCDPISGHVSLYWYRQALGQGPEFLTYFNYEAQQDKSGLPNDRFSAERPEGSISTLTIQRTEQRDSAMYRCASSLESAGGKLFFGSGTQLSVL.

The chain links TRBV6-6 to TRBJ1-3, with 11 bases fitting TRBD1. Germline V gives CDR1 MNHNY, CDR2 SVGAGI (reference sequence). The length of the CDR3 is 16 residues. V lost 2 bases and J lost 4; bases outside the gene matches: 4. The CDR3 coding sequence is TGTGCCAGCAGTTACAAGGGACAGGGGGAGGGAAACACCATATATTTT. This sequence encodes CASSYKGQGEGNTIYF.

V gene TRBV3-1 (or the pseudogene TRBV3-2) combines with J gene TRBJ2-1; 8 bases match TRBD1. Germline loops: CDR1 LGHDT, CDR2 YNNKEL (reference sequence). The length of the CDR3 is 15 residues. V gave up 3 bases and J gave up 2 bases; unmatched junction bases: 3. CDR3 nucleotides: TGTGCCAGCAGCCAGGACAGGGTGGCCTACAATGAGCAGTTCTTC. It encodes CASSQDRVAYNEQFF.

The V gene is TRBV18, the J gene TRBJ1-5; TRBD1 is a possible D gene (6 bases). CDR3 length: 13 residues. The germline CDR1 and CDR2 sequences are KGHSH and LQKENI. Trimming took 6 bases from V and 5 from J, leaving 11 bases between them. The CDR3 nucleotides are TGTGCCAGCTCTGATGACAGGCATCAGCCCCAGCATTTT. Translating gives CASSDDRHQPQHF.

The chain uses TRBV4-1 and TRBJ2-1; possibly TRBD1 for D (7 bases). The CDR3 extends over 18 amino acids. Trimming cost V 0 bases and J 2 bases, with 17 bases left between them. Germline CDR1 is MGHRA and CDR2 is YSYEKL. In DNA form, the CDR3 reads TGCGCCAGCAGCCAAGATGAGGAGGGGGCAGGTGCCTACAATGAGCAGTTCTTC. Its translation is CASSQDEEGAGAYNEQFF.

This sequence joins TRBV28 and TRBJ1-2; D not certain. CDR3 length: 13 residues. V was shortened by 3 bases and J by 4 bases, with 9 bases between the two germline ends. Germline CDR1 MDHEN, CDR2 SYDVKM. The CDR3 nucleotides are TGTGCCAGCAGTTTGGGCCAGATCTATGGCTACACCTTC. As protein: CASSLGQIYGYTF.

The chain couples TRBV29-1 to TRBJ2-1; 9 bases are shared with TRBD1. V shed 4 bases, J shed 6 bases, and the junction held 7 bases outside the gene matches. CDR1 and CDR2 from the germline V gene are SQVTM and ANQGSEA. CDR3 length: 14 residues. The CDR3 spells CSVVPGQGFNEQFF. CDR3 sequence (DNA): TGCAGCGTTGTCCCGGGACAGGGATTCAATGAGCAGTTCTTC.

The V call is TRBV24-1, the J call TRBJ2-1; D not resolved. V lost 4 bases to trimming and J lost 2 bases, with 11 bases between them. The CDR3 has 15 residues. The V gene's germline CDR1 is KGHDR and CDR2 SFDVKD. The CDR3 loop is CATSDSGQTYNEQFF. CDR3 coding DNA: TGTGCCACCAGTGACTCAGGTCAGACCTACAATGAGCAGTTCTTC.